What follows are 5 T cell receptor beta chains derived from one specimen sequenced in a study of cytomegalovirus exposure and HLA in healthy donors. Use of 60 Vbeta and 13 Jbeta primers characterized the PCR. The data were produced by immunoSEQ multiplex PCR, yet TCRdb's version contains in-frame clones alone and is incomplete. Of some 110,000 clones in the sample, roughly 73% were seen once. Material for sequencing was PBMCs. These receptors were taken from a woman aged 40 to 49 in good health and CMV-seropositive.

J is TRBJ2-7 and V is TRBV5-4, with 7 bases identical to TRBD1. CDR1 is SGHNT and CDR2 is YYREEE in the germline V gene (reference sequence). J lost 3 bases, V lost 0 bases, and 0 bases had no gene match. The CDR3 runs 13 residues. CDR3 bases: TGTGCCAGCAGCTTGGGGACAGGCTACGAGCAGTACTTC. As protein: CASSLGTGYEQYF.

A word on this clone: One end of the junction varies from germline; a read error may be responsible. V usage is TRBV7-9 and J usage is TRBJ2-7, with D uncertain. The CDR3 is made up of 13 amino acids. Germline values: CDR1 SEHNR, CDR2 FQNEAQ (reference sequence). The CDR3 DNA is TGTTCCAGCAGCCCTTCCACAAAATACGAGCAGTACTTC. Encoded protein: CSSSPSTKYEQYF.

For the CDR3, the DNA is TGTGCCAGCGTCGATCGTAGCGGGACCGCAGATACGCAGTATTTT. This codes for CASVDRSGTADTQYF. The chain links TRBV19 to TRBJ2-3, with 8 bases identical to TRBD2. Germline CDR1 and CDR2: LNHDA and SQIVND (reference sequence). With 9 bases clipped from V and 4 bases from J, the junction kept 12 bases outside the gene matches. The CDR3 is 15 residues long.

This clone was seen a handful of times. V and J are TRBV28 and TRBJ1-2; D is uncertain. CDR1 MDHEN and CDR2 SYDVKM come from the germline V gene. V was clipped by 3 bases and J by 4 bases, with 15 bases between them. The CDR3 has 15 residues. CDR3 residues: CASSLERIGFYGYTF. Written as DNA, the CDR3 is TGTGCCAGCAGTTTGGAGCGCATTGGATTCTATGGCTACACCTTC.

CDR3 DNA: TGTGCCAGCAGTTGGGGGGGAGTTGAAGCTTTCTTT. Translating gives CASSWGGVEAFF. The chain is built from TRBV6-5 and TRBJ1-1, with D maybe TRBD1 (5 bases). This CDR3 has 12 amino acids. Trimming removed 4 bases at V and 7 bases at J, with 10 bases between. Germline loops: CDR1 MNHEY, CDR2 SVGAGI.